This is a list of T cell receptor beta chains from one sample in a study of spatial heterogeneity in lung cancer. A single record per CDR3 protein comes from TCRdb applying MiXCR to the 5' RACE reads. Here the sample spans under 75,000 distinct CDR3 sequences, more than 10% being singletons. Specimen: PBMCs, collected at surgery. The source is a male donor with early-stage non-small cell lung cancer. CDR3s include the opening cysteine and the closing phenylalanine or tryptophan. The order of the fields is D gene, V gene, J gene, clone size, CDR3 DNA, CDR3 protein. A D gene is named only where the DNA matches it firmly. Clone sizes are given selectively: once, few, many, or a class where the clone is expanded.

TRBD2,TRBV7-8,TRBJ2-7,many,TGTGCCAGCAGCTTAGATACAGCGGGAGGGACCTACGAGCAGTACTTC,CASSLDTAGGTYEQYF
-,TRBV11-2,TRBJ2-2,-,TGTGCCAGCAGCCGGGGGCTACTGAACACCGGGGAGCTGTTTTTT,CASSRGLLNTGELFF
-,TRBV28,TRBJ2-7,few,TGTGCCAGCAGTTTGACAATCTCCTACGAGCAGTACTTC,CASSLTISYEQYF
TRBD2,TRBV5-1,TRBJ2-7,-,TGCGCCAGCAGCCGGACGGCGGGAGGGCAAAACGAGCAGTACTTC,CASSRTAGGQNEQYF
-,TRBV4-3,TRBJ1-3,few,TGCGCCAGCAGCCTCTCATACAACTCTGGAAACACCATATATTTT,CASSLSYNSGNTIYF
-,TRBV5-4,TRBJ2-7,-,TGTGCCAGCAGCCTCGAGCGGACCTACGAGCAGTACTTC,CASSLERTYEQYF
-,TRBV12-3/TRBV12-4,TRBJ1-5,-,TGTGCCAGCAGTTTAGCGCTCTCAGGAAGCAATCAGCCCCAGCATTTT,CASSLALSGSNQPQHF
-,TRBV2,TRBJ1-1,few,TGTGCCAGCAGTGAGGCGCGGAAGGCTTTCTTT,CASSEARKAFF
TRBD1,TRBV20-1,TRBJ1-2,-,TGCAGTGCCAAGGACAGGATAATACCGACCTATGGCTACACCTTC,CSAKDRIIPTYGYTF
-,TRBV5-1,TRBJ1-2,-,TGCGCCAGCAGCTTGGAAAGCAGAACTTCCTCCTACACCTTC,CASSLESRTSSYTF
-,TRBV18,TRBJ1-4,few,TGTGCCAGCTCACCTACAGGGTTGGATGAAAAACTGTTTTTT,CASSPTGLDEKLFF
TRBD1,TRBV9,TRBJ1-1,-,TGTGCCAGCAGCCCTGGACAGGACACTGAAGCTTTCTTT,CASSPGQDTEAFF
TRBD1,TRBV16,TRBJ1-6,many,TGTGCCAGCAGCCTACCCGGGGACAGAAATTCACCCCTCCACTTT,CASSLPGDRNSPLHF
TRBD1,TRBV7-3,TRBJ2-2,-,TGTGCCAGCAGCTCCGGGACAGGGATCGGGGAGCTGTTTTTT,CASSSGTGIGELFF
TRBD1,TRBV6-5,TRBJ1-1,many,TGTGCCAGCAGTCCAATGACAGGGGGCCTAAACACTGAAGCTTTCTTT,CASSPMTGGLNTEAFF
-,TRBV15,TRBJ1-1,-,TGTGCCACCAGCGCACGATCGGACTTCCAAGAAGCTTTCTTT,CATSARSDFQEAFF
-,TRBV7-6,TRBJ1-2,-,TGTGCCAGCAGCCCCCGAACGGGACCAGCTAACTATGGCTACACCTTC,CASSPRTGPANYGYTF
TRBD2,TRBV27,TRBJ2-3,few,TGTGCCAGCAGTTCACAAATAGCGGGAGGGCGCACAGATACGCAGTATTTT,CASSSQIAGGRTDTQYF
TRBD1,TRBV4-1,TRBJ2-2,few,TGCGCCAGCACCGGACAGGGGAAGGCCGGGGAGCTGTTTTTT,CASTGQGKAGELFF
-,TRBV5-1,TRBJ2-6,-,TGCGCCAGCAGCTTGGATCTGGGGGCCAACGTCCTGACTTTC,CASSLDLGANVLTF
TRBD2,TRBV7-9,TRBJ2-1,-,TGTGCCAGCAGCTTAGAAGGACTAGCGGGTGCCTACAATGAGCAGTTCTTC,CASSLEGLAGAYNEQFF
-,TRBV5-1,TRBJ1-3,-,TGCGCCAGCAGCGTTACAGGGTTAGACACCATATATTTT,CASSVTGLDTIYF